This T cell receptor beta chain was sequenced in a study of T cells after yellow fever vaccination. Study details: The fractions with low cell numbers were processed using SMART-Seq v4 Ultra Low Input. Study results and caveats: Sorted repertoires could include abundant contaminating clonotypes from bulk cells. Among primary-vaccination clones, most reappeared after the booster, at around 97% for CD4 and approximately 90% for CD8.

V lost 0 bases to trimming and J lost 0 bases, with 7 bases between them. The CDR3 loop spans 16 amino acids. Germline loops: CDR1 SGHTS, CDR2 YDEGEE. They built TCR cDNA with 5'RACE template switching, a step that put in a universal primer site and UMIs. In TCRdb, the 5' RACE reads were re-called with MiXCR into one record per CDR3 protein. The data show hundreds of thousands of distinct CDR3 sequences, roughly 13% seen once. About this clonotype: The target antigen is unknown.

The rearrangement links TRBV5-8 to TRBJ2-6; no clear D. This clonotype was sampled from a man aged 25-45 years who received the YFV17D yellow fever vaccine. This specimen consisted of PBMCs, obtained on the day of the yellow fever booster vaccination. Here the CDR3 DNA reads TGTGCCAGCAGCTTGGGTAGGGTCTCTGGGGCCAACGTCCTGACTTTC. Translation gives CASSLGRVSGANVLTF.